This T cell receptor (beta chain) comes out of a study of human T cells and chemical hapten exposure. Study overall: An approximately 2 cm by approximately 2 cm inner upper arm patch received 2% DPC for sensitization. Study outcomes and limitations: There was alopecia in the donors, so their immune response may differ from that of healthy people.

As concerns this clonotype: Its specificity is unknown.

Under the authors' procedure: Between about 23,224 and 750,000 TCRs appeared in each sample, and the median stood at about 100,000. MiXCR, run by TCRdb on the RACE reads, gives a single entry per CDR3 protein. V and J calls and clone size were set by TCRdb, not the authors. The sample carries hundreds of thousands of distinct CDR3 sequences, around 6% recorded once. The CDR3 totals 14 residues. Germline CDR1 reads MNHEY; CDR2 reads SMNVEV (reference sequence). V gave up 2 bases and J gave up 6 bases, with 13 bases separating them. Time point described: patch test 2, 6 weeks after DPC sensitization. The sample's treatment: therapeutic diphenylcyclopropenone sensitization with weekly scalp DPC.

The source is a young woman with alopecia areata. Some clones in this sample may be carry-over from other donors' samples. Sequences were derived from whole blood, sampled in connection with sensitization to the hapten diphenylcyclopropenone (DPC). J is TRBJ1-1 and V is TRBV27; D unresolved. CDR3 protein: CASSLSMDFSEAFF. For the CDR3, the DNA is TGTGCCAGCAGTTTAAGTATGGACTTCTCTGAAGCTTTCTTT.